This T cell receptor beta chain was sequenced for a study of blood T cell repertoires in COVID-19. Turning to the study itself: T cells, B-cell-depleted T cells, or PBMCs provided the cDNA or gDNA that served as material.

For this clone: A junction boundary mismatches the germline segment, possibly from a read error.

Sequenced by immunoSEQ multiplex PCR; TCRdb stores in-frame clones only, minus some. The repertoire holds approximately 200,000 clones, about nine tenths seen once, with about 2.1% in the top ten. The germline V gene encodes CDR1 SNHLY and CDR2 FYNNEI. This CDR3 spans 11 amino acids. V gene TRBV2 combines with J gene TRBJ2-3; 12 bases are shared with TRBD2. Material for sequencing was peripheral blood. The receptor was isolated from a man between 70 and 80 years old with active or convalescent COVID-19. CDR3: CASRTSGAWDF. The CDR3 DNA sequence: TGTGCCAGCCGGACTAGCGGGGCCTGGGATTTT. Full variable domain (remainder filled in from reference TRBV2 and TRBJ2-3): EPEVTQTPSHQVTQMGQEVILRCVPISNHLYFYWYRQILGQKVEFLVSFYNNEISEKSEIFDDQFSVERPDGSNFTLKIRSTKLEDSAMYFCASRTSGAWDFGPGTRLTVL.